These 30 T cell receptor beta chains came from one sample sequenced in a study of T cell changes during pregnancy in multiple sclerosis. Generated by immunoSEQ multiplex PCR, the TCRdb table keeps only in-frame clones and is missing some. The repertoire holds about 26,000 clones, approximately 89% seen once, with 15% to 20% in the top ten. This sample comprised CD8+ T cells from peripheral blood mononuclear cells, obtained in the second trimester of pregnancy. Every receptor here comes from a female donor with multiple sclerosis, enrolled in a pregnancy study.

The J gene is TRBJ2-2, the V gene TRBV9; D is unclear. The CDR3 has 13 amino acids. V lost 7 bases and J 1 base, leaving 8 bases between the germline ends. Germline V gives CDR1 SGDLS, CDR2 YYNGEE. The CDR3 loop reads CASGEQNTGELFF. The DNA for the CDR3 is TGTGCCAGCGGCGAACAGAACACCGGGGAGCTGTTTTTT.

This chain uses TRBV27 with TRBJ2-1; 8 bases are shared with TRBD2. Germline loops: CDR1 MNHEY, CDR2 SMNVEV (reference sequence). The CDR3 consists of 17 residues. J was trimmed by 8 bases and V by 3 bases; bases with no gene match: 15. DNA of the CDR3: TGTGCCAGCAGTTTCCTCCCGGGTGAGCGGGAGAGGTATGAGCAGTTCTTC. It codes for CASSFLPGERERYEQFF.

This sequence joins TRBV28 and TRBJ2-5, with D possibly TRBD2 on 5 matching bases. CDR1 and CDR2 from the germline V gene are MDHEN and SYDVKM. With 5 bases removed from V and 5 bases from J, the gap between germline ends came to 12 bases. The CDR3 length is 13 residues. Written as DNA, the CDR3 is TGTGCCAGCAGTCCAGCGGCCGGGGAGACCCAGTACTTC. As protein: CASSPAAGETQYF.

The CDR3 region has the DNA TGTGCCAGCAGCCAAAGCCCCCTAGCGGGAGTTTTCTACGAGCAGTACTTC. Protein product: CASSQSPLAGVFYEQYF. The chain couples TRBV11-2 to TRBJ2-7; 10 bases align to TRBD2. Germline V gene data show CDR1 as SGHAT and CDR2 as FQNNGV. The CDR3 runs to 17 residues. Losses at the gene ends were 5 bases for V and 3 bases for J; bases not matched to a gene: 13.

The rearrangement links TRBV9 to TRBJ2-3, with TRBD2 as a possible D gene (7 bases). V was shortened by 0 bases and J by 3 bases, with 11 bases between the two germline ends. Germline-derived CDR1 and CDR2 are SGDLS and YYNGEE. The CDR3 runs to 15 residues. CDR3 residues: CASSVGGGGTDTQYF. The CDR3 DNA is TGTGCCAGCAGCGTAGGCGGGGGCGGGACAGATACGCAGTATTTT.

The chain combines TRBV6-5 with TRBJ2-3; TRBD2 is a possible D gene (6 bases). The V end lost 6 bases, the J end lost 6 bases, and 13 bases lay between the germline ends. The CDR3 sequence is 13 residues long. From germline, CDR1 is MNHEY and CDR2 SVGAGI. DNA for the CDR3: TGTGCCAGCAGAGAGGGAGGTAGGGATACGCAGTATTTT. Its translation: CASREGGRDTQYF.

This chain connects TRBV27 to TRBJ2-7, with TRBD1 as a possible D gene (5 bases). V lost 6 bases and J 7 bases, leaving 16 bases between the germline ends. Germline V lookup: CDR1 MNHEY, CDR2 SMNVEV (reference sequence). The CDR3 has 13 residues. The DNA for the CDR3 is TGTGCCAGCAGCGTGGGCAGGGCAAGAGAGCAGTACTTC. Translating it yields CASSVGRAREQYF.

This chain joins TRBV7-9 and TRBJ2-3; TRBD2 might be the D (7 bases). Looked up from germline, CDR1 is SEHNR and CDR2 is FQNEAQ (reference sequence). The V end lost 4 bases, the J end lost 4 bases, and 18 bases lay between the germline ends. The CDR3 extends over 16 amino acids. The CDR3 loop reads CASSSQGGKEADTQYF. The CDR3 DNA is TGTGCCAGCAGCTCACAGGGAGGGAAAGAGGCAGATACGCAGTATTTT.

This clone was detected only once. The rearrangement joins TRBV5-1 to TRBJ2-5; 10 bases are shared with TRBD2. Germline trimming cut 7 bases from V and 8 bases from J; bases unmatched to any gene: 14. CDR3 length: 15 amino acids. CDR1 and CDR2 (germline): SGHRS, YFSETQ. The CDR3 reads CASDSAGGDYGTQYF. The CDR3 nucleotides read TGCGCCAGCGACTCAGCGGGAGGGGATTATGGAACCCAGTACTTC.

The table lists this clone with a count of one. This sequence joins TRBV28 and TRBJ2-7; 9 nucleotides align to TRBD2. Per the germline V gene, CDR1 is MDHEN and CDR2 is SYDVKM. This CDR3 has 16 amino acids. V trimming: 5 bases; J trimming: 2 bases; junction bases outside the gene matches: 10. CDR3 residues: CASSIYLAGQPYEQYF. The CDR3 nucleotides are TGTGCCAGCAGTATATACCTAGCGGGGCAGCCCTACGAGCAGTACTTC.

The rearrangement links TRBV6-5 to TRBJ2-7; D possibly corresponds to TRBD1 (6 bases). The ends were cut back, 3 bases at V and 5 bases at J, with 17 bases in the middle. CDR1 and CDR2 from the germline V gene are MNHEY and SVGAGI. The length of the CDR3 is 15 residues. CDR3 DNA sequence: TGTGCCAGCAGTTATAGGCAGGGGCCCCCCAACGAGCAGTACTTC. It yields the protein CASSYRQGPPNEQYF.

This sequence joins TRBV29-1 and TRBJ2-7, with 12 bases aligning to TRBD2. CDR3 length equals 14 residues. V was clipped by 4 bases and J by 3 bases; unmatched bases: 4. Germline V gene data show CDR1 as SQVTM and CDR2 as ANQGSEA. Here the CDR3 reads CSVAGLAGYYEQYF. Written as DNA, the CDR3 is TGCAGCGTTGCCGGACTAGCGGGGTACTACGAGCAGTACTTC.

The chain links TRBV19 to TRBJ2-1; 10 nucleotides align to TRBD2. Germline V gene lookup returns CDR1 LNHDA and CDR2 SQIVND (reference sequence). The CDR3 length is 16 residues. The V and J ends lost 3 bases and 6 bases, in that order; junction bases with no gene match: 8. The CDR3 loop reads CASSILTSGIGNEQFF. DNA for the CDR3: TGTGCCAGTAGTATTCTCACTAGCGGGATAGGCAATGAGCAGTTCTTC. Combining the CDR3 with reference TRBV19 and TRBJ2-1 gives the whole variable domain DGGITQSPKYLFRKEGQNVTLSCEQNLNHDAMYWYRQDPGQGLRLIYYSQIVNDFQKGDIAEGYSVSREKKESFPLTVTSAQKNPTAFYLCASSILTSGIGNEQFFGPGTRLTVL.

The DNA of the CDR3 is TGTGCCAGCAGCTTAGGGGGGACAGGGGTCACTGAAGCTTTCTTT. It is translated as CASSLGGTGVTEAFF. The J gene is TRBJ1-1, the V gene TRBV13; 10 nucleotides match TRBD1. Unmatched junction bases numbered 2, after V lost 0 bases and J lost 4 bases. Germline lookup yields CDR1 PRHDT and CDR2 FYEKMQ (reference sequence). The CDR3 contains 15 residues. The variable domain in full, with the rest retrieved from reference TRBV13 and TRBJ1-1, is AAGVIQSPRHLIKEKRETATLKCYPIPRHDTVYWYQQGPGQDPQFLISFYEKMQSDKGSIPDRFSAQQFSDYHSELNMSSLELGDSALYFCASSLGGTGVTEAFFGQGTRLTVV.

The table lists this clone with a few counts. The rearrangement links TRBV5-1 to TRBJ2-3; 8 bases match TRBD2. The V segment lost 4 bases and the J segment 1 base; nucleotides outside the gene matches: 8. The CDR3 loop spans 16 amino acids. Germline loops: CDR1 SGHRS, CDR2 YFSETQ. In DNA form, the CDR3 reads TGCGCCAGCAGCCCCGGACTAGCTGGTCGCACAGATACGCAGTATTTT. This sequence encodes CASSPGLAGRTDTQYF.

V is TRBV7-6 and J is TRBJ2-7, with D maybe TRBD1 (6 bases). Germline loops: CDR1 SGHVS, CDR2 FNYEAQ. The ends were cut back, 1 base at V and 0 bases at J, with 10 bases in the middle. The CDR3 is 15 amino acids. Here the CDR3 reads CASSLDPTGSYEQYF. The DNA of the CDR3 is TGTGCCAGCAGCTTAGACCCGACAGGCTCCTACGAGCAGTACTTC.

The CDR3 sequence is CATSAMGHVTDTQYF. The CDR3, as DNA: TGTGCCACCAGCGCGATGGGACATGTCACAGATACGCAGTATTTT. The chain joins TRBV15 to TRBJ2-3; D is perhaps TRBD1 (6 bases). CDR3 size: 15 residues. CDR1 and CDR2 (germline): LNHNV, YYDKDF (reference sequence). Trimming took 5 bases from V and 2 from J, leaving 14 bases between them.

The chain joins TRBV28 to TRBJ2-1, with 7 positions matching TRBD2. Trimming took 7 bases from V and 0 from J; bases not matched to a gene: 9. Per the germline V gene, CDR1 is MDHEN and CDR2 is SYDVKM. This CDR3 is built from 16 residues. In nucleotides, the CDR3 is TGTGCCAGCACCTCTCTCGGGGGGAGCTCCTACAATGAGCAGTTCTTC. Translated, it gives CASTSLGGSSYNEQFF.

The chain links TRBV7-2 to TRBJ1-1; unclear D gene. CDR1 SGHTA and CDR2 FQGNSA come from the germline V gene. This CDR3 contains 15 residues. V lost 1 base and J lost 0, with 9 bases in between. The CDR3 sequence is CASSLGRNMNTEAFF. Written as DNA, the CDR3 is TGTGCCAGCAGCTTAGGCAGGAACATGAACACTGAAGCTTTCTTT.

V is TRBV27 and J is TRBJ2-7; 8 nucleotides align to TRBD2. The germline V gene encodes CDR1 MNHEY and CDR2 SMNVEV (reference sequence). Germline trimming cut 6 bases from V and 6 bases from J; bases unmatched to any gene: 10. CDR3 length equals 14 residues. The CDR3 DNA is TGTGCCAGCAGGGCCTCGGGACTAGTCCTCGAGCAGTACTTC. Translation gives CASRASGLVLEQYF.

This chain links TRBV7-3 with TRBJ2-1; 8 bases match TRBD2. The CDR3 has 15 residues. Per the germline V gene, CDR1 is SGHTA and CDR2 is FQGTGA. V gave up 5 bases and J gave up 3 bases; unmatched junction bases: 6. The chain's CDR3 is CASSKREGVYNEQFF. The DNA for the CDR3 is TGTGCCAGCAGCAAACGGGAGGGGGTCTACAATGAGCAGTTCTTC. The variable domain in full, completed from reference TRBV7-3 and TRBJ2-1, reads GAGVSQTPSNKVTEKGKYVELRCDPISGHTALYWYRQSLGQGPEFLIYFQGTGAADDSGLPNDRFFAVRPEGSVSTLKIQRTERGDSAVYLCASSKREGVYNEQFFGPGTRLTVL.

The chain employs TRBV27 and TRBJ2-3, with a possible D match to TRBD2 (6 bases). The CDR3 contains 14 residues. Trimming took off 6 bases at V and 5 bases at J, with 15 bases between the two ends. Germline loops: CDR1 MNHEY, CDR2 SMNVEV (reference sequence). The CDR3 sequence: CASSTASALDTQYF. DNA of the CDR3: TGTGCCAGCAGCACCGCTAGCGCCCTAGATACGCAGTATTTT.

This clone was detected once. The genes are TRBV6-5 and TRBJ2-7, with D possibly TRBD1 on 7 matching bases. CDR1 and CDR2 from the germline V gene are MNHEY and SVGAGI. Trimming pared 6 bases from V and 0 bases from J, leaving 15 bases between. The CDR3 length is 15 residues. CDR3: CASSVSQGGSYEQYF. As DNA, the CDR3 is TGTGCCAGCAGCGTATCCCAGGGGGGCTCCTACGAGCAGTACTTC.

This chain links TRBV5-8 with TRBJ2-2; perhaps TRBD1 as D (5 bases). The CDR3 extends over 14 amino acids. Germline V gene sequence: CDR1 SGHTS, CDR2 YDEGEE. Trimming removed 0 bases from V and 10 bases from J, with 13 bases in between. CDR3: CASSLGQGKTELFF. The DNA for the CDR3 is TGTGCCAGCAGCTTGGGGCAGGGAAAGACGGAGCTGTTTTTT.

The CDR3 DNA follows: TGTGCCAGCAGTGCACGGGCCCGGGCAGGGAGGTATGGCTACACCTTC. The encoded protein is CASSARARAGRYGYTF. V gene TRBV25-1 combines with J gene TRBJ1-2; perhaps TRBD1 as D (5 bases). This CDR3 contains 16 residues. V was trimmed by 4 bases and J by 5 bases, leaving 20 bases between them. Germline loops: CDR1 MGHDK, CDR2 SYGVNS.

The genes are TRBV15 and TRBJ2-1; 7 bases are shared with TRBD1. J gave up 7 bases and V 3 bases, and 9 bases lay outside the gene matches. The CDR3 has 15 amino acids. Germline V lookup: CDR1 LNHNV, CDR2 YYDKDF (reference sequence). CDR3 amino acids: CATSRDRTSKNEQFF. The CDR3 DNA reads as TGTGCCACCAGCAGGGACAGGACCAGCAAGAATGAGCAGTTCTTC.

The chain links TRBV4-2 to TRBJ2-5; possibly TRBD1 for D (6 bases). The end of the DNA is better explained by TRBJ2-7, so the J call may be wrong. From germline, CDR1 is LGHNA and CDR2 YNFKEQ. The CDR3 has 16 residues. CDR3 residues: CASSQEAVDSSYEQYF. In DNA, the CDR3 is TGTGCCAGCAGCCAAGAAGCCGTGGACAGCTCCTACGAGCAGTACTTC.

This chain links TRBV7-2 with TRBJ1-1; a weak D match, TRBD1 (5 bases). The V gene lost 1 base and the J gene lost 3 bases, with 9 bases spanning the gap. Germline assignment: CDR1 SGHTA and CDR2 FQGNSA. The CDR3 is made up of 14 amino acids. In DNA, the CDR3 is TGTGCCAGCAGCTTAGTAGGCAGGGACACTGAAGCTTTCTTT. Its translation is CASSLVGRDTEAFF. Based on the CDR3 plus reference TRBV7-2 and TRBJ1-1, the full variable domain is GAGVSQSPSNKVTEKGKDVELRCDPISGHTALYWYRQSLGQGLEFLIYFQGNSAPDKSGLPSDRFSAERTGGSVSTLTIQRTQQEDSAVYLCASSLVGRDTEAFFGQGTRLTVV.

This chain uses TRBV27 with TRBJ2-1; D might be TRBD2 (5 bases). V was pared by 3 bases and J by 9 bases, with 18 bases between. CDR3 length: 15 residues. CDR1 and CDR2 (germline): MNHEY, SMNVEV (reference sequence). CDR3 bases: TGTGCCAGCAGTTTCGAGCGGAGATTTCGGGGTGAGCAGTTCTTC. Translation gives CASSFERRFRGEQFF.

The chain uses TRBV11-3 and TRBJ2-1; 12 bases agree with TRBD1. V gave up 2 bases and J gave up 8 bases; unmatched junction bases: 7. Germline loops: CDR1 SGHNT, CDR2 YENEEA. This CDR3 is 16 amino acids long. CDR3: CASSLNWDRGLYEQFF. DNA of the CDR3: TGTGCCAGCAGCTTAAACTGGGACAGGGGGCTATATGAGCAGTTCTTC. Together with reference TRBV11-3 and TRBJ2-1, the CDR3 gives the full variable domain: EAGVVQSPRYKIIEKKQPVAFWCNPISGHNTLYWYLQNLGQGPELLIRYENEEAVDDSQLPKDRFSAERLKGVDSTLKIQPAELGDSAVYLCASSLNWDRGLYEQFFGPGTRLTVL.